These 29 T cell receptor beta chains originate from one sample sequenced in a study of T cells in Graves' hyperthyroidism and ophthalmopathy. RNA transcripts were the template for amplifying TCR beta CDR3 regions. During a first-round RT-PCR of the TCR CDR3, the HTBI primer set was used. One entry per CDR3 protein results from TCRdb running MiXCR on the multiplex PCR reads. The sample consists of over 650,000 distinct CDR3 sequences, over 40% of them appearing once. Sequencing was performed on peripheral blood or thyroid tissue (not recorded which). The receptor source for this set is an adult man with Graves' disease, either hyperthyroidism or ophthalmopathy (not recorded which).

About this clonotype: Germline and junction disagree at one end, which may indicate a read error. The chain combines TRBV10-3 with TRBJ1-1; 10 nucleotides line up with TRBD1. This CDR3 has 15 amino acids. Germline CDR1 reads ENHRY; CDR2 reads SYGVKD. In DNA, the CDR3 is TGTGCCAGCAGTTCCGCCTCCGGGACAGGGGCTGAAGCTTTCTTT. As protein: CASSSASGTGAEAFF.

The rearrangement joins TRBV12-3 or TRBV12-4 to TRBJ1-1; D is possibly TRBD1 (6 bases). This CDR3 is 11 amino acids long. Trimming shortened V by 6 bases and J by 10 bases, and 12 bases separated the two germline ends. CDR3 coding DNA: TGTGCCAGCAGACGGACAGCTGCAGCTTTCTTT. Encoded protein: CASRRTAAAFF.

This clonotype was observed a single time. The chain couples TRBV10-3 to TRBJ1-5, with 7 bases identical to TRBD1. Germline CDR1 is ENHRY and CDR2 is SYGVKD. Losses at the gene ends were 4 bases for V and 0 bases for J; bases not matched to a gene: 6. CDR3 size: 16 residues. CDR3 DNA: TGTGCCATCAGTGTCACAGGGGCGACTAGCAATCAGCCCCAGCATTTT. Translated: CAISVTGATSNQPQHF.

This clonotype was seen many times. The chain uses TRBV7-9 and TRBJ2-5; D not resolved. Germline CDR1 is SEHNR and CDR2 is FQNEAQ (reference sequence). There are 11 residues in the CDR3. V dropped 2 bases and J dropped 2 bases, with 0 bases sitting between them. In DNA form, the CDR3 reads TGTGCCAGCAGCTTACAAGAGACCCAGTACTTC. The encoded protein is CASSLQETQYF.

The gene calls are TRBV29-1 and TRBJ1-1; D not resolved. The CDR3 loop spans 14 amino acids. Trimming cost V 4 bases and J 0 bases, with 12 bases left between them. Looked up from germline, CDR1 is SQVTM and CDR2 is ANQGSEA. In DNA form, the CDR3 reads TGCAGCGTTGTCAGGCCACAAATGAACACTGAAGCTTTCTTT. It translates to CSVVRPQMNTEAFF.

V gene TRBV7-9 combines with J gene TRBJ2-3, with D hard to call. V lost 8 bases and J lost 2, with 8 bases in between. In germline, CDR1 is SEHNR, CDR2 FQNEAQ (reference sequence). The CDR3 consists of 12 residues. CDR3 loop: CASGQATDTQYF. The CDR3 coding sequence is TGTGCCAGCGGGCAGGCCACAGATACGCAGTATTTT.

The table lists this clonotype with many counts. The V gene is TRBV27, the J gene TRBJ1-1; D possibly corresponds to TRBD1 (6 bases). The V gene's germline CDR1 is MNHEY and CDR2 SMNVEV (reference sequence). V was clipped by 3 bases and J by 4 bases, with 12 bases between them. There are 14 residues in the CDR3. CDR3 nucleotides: TGTGCCAGCAGTTTGACAGGCGGGTCCACTGAAGCTTTCTTT. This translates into CASSLTGGSTEAFF.

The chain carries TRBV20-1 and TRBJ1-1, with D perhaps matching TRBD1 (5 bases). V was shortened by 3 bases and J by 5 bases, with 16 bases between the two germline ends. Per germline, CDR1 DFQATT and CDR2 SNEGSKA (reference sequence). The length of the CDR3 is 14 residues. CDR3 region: CSASQPGGGTEAFF. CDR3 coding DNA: TGCAGTGCTAGCCAGCCTGGGGGAGGGACTGAAGCTTTCTTT.

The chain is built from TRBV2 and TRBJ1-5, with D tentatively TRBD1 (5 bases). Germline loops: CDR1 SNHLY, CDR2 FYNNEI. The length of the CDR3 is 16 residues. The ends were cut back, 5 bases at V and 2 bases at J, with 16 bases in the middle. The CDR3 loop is CASSSIRGPGNQPQHF. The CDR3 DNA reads TGTGCCAGCAGTAGTATCCGGGGCCCCGGCAATCAGCCCCAGCATTTT.

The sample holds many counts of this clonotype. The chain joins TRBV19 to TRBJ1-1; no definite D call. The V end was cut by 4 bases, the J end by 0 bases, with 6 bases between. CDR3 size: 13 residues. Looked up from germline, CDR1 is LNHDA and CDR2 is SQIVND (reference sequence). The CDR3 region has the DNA TGTGCCAGTAGTACCACAGTGAACACTGAAGCTTTCTTT. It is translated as CASSTTVNTEAFF.

CDR3: CASSPLFPGNQPQHF. The CDR3 nucleotides are TGTGCCAGCAGTCCGCTTTTCCCGGGCAATCAGCCCCAGCATTTT. This rearrangement joins TRBV6-6 to TRBJ1-5; D remains unclear. The V gene lost 5 bases and the J gene lost 2 bases, with 13 bases spanning the gap. Germline lookup yields CDR1 MNHNY and CDR2 SVGAGI (reference sequence). The CDR3 is 15 residues long.

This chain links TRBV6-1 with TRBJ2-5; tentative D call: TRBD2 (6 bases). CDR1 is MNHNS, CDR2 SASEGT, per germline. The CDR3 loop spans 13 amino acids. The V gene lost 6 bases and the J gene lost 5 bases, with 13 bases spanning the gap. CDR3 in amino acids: CASRSPGLETQYF. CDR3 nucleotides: TGTGCCAGCAGAAGTCCGGGACTCGAGACCCAGTACTTC.

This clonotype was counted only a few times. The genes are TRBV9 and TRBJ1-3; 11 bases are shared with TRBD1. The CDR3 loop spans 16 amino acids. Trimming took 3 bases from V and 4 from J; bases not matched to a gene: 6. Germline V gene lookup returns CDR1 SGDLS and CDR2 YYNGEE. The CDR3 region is CASSGWGQGDGNTIYF. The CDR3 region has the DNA TGTGCCAGCAGCGGCTGGGGACAGGGGGACGGAAACACCATATATTTT.

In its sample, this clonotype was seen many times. The CDR3 here is CASSRYPNTEAFF. CDR3 DNA: TGTGCCAGCAGCAGGTACCCTAACACTGAAGCTTTCTTT. The chain is built from TRBV12-3 or TRBV12-4 and TRBJ1-1; D remains unclear. V dropped 6 bases and J dropped 2 bases, with 10 bases sitting between them. This CDR3 region has 13 residues.

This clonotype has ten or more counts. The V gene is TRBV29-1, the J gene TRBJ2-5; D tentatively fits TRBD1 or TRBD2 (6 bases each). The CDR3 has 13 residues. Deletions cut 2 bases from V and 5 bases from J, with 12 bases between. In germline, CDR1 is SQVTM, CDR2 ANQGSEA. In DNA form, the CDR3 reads TGCAGCGTTGAAAGGGGGGTGTTGGAGACCCAGTACTTC. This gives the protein CSVERGVLETQYF.

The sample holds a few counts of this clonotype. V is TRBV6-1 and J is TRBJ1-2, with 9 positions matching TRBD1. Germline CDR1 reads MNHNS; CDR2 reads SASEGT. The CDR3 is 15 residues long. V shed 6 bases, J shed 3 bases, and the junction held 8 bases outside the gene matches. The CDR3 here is CASRTTGGEYYGYTF. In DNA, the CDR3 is TGTGCCAGCAGAACGACAGGGGGAGAGTACTATGGCTACACCTTC.

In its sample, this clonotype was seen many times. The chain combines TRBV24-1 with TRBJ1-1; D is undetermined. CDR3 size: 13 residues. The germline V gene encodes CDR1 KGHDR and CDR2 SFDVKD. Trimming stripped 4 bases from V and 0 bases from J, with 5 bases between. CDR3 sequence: CATSDEMNTEAFF. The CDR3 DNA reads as TGTGCCACCAGTGACGAGATGAACACTGAAGCTTTCTTT.

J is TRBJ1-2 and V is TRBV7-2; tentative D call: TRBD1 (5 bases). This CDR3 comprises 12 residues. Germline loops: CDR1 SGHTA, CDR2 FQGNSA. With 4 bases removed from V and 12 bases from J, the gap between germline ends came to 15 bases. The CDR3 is CASSWRGSGNTF. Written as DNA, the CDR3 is TGTGCCAGCAGCTGGAGGGGCTCTGGAAACACCTTC.

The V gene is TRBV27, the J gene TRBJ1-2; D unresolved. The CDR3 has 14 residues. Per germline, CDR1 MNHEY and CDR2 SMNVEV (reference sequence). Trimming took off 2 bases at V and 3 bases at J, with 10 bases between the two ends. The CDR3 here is CASSLTRTDYGYTF. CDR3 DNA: TGTGCCAGCAGTTTAACTAGGACCGACTATGGCTACACCTTC.

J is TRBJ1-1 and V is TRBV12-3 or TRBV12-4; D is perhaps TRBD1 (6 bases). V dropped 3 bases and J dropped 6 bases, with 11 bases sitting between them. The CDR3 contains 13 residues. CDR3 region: CASSLRDIPEAFF. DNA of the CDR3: TGTGCCAGCAGTTTGAGGGACATCCCTGAAGCTTTCTTT.

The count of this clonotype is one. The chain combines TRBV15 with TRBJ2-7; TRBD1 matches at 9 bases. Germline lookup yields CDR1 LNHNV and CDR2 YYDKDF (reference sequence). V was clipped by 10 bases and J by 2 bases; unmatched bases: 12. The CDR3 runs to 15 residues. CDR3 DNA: TGTGCCAGCCCACCCGCCGGGACAGGGACCTACGAGCAGTACTTC. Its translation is CASPPAGTGTYEQYF.

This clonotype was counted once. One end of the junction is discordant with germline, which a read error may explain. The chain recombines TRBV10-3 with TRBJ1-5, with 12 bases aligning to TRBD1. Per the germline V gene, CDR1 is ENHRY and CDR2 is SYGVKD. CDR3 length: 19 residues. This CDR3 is CVISEVGTGGWLLIQPQHF. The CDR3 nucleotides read TGTGTCATCAGTGAGGTTGGGACAGGGGGCTGGTTGTTAATTCAGCCCCAGCATTTT.

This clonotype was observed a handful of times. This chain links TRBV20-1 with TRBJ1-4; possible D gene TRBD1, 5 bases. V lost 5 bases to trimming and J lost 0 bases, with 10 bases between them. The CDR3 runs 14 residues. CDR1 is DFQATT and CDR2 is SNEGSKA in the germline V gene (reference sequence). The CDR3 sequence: CSARAGATNEKLFF. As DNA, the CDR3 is TGCAGTGCTCGAGCGGGGGCAACTAATGAAAAACTGTTTTTT.

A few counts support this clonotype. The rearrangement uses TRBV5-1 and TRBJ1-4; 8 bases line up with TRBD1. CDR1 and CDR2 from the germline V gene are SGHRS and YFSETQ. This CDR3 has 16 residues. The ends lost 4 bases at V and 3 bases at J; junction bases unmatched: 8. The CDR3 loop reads CASSRSGGLANEKLFF. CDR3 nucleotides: TGCGCCAGCAGCCGCTCAGGGGGCCTGGCTAATGAAAAACTGTTTTTT.

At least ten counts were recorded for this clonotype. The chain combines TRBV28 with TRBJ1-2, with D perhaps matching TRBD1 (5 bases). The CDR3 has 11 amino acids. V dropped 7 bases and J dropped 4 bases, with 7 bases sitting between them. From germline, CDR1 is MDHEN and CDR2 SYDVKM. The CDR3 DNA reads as TGTGCCAGCACCGACAGCTATGGCTACACCTTC. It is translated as CASTDSYGYTF.

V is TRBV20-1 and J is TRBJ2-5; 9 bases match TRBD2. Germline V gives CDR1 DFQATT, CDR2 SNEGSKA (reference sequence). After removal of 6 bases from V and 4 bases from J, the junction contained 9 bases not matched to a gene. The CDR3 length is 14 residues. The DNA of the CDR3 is TGCAGTGCCAGTGAAGCGGGGGGCGGAGAGACCCAGTACTTC. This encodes CSASEAGGGETQYF.

The CDR3 protein is CASSLRSEAFF. CDR3 DNA sequence: TGTGCCAGCAGCTTAAGGAGTGAAGCTTTCTTT. The V and J genes are TRBV7-9 and TRBJ1-1; D not resolved. The germline V and J ends were trimmed by 2 bases and 7 bases, with 5 bases remaining between them. Germline V gene sequence: CDR1 SEHNR, CDR2 FQNEAQ (reference sequence). The CDR3 runs to 11 residues. Full variable domain (remainder filled in from reference TRBV7-9 and TRBJ1-1): DTGVSQNPRHKITKRGQNVTFRCDPISEHNRLYWYRQTLGQGPEFLTYFQNEAQLEKSRLLSDRFSAERPKGSFSTLEIQRTEQGDSAMYLCASSLRSEAFFGQGTRLTVV.

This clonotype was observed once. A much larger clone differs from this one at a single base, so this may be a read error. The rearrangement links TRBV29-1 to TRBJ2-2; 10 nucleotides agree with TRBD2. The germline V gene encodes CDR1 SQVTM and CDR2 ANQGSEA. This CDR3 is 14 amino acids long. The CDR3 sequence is CSVGLAGGTRELFF. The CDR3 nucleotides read TGCAGCGTTGGTTTAGCGGGGGGCACCAGGGAGCTGTTTTTT.

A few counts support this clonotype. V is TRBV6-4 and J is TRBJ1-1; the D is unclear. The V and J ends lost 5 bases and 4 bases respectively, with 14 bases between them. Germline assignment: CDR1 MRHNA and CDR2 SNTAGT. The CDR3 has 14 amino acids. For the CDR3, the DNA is TGTGCCAGCAGTTTAGGAACATTAGGCACTGAAGCTTTCTTT. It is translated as CASSLGTLGTEAFF.